In its sample, the clone carrying this T cell receptor beta chain was seen many times. Its antigen is not known. This specimen belongs to a study of T cell repertoires in cytomegalovirus infection. Study information: HLA-B-restricted CMV epitopes that are well studied were used alongside recently identified HLA-C-restricted ones. A matching HLA type, together with CMV infection, was signaled by public TCR beta signatures. General study results and limits: Carriage of CMV together with the relevant HLA was identifiable through cumulative public TCR beta family frequency. In two of eight donors, the top clonotype was HLA-C-restricted CMV-specific.

CDR3 length: 14 amino acids. Trimming took 4 bases from V and 7 from J; bases not matched to a gene: 12. CDR1 is SQVTM, CDR2 ANQGSEA, per germline. In TCRdb, the reads were re-called with MiXCR into one record per CDR3 protein. The table shows more than 300,000 distinct CDR3 sequences, with about 32% occurring only once. This sample comprised cultured PBMCs, obtained from culture after CMV antigen stimulation. The chain is built from TRBV29-1 and TRBJ1-1; 7 bases agree with TRBD1. The sequence was obtained from a human donor in good health (CMV status not recorded). Some clones in this sample may be carry-over from other donors' samples. CDR3: CSVGYTGSGGEAFF. The CDR3 DNA sequence: TGCAGCGTTGGATACACAGGGTCAGGGGGTGAAGCTTTCTTT.